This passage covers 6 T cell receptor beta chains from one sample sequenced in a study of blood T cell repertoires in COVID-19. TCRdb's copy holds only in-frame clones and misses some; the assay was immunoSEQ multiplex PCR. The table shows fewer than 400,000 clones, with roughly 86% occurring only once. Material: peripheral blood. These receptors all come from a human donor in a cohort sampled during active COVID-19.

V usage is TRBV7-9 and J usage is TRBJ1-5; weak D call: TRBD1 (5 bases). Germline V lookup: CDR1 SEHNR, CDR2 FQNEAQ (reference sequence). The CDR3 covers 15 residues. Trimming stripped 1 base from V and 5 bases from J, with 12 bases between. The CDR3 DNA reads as TGTGCCAGCAGCTTAGTGGGGGGGGTGGATCAGCCCCAGCATTTT. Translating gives CASSLVGGVDQPQHF.

CDR3 nucleotide sequence: TGTGCCAGCAGTTTCGGGGGGAGCACTGAAGCTTTCTTT. It yields the protein CASSFGGSTEAFF. This chain links TRBV28 with TRBJ1-1; TRBD1 is a possible D gene (5 bases). Germline CDR1 reads MDHEN; CDR2 reads SYDVKM. The CDR3 length is 13 residues. Trimming removed 3 bases from V and 4 bases from J, with 9 bases in between. The variable domain in full, completed from reference TRBV28 and TRBJ1-1, reads DVKVTQSSRYLVKRTGEKVFLECVQDMDHENMFWYRQDPGLGLRLIYFSYDVKMKEKGDIPEGYSVSREKKERFSLILESASTNQTSMYLCASSFGGSTEAFFGQGTRLTVV.

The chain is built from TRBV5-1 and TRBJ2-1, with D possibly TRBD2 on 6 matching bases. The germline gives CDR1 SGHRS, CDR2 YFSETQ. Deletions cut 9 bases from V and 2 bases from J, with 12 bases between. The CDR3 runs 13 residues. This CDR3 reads CATSLAPYNEQFF. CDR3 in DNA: TGCGCCACCTCACTAGCTCCCTACAATGAGCAGTTCTTC.

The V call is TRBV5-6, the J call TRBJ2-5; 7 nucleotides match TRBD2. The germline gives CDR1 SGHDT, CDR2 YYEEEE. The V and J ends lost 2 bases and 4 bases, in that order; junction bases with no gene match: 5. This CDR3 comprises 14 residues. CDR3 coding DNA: TGTGCCAGCAGCTTTCACCCGGGGGGAGAGACCCAGTACTTC. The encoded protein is CASSFHPGGETQYF.

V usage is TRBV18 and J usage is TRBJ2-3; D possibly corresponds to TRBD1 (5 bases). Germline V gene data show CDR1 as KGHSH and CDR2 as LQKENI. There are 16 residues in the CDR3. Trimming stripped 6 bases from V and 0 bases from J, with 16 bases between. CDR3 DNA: TGTGCCAGCTCCTTGGGGCAGTCCCCTAGCACAGATACGCAGTATTTT. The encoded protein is CASSLGQSPSTDTQYF.

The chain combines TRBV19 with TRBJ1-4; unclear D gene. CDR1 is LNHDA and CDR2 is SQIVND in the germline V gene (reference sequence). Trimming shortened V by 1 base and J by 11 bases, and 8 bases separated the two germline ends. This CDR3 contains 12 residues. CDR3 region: CASSIGNGKLFF. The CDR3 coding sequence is TGTGCCAGTAGTATAGGAAACGGGAAACTGTTTTTT.